This TCR beta chain came from a study of blood T cell repertoires in COVID-19. Study-wide context: Sample material is recorded as cDNA or gDNA derived from T cells, B-cell-depleted T cells, or PBMCs.

Seattle enrolled patients during active infection and tracked them longitudinally. The authors' processing: Estimated nucleated cell counts came from reference gene primer amplification. The repertoire was sequenced with immunoSEQ multiplex PCR; TCRdb's copy has only in-frame clones and lacks some. V and J calls and clone size follow that table, whereas D and trimming were derived from the DNA. The sample includes about 140,000 clones, about 83% seen only once; the top ten take approximately 9%. This clone appeared a single time. The germline V and J ends were trimmed by 5 bases and 6 bases, with 6 bases remaining between them. CDR1 and CDR2 from the germline V gene are LNHDA and SQIVND (reference sequence). CDR3 length: 11 residues.

The chain has TRBV19 and TRBJ2-3, with D unresolved. This sequence was found in a man aged 30-40 years with COVID-19, enrolled during active disease. The sequenced sample consisted of peripheral blood. CDR3 protein: CASSQADTQYF. CDR3 nucleotide sequence: TGTGCCAGTAGTCAGGCGGATACGCAGTATTTT.